The table lists the clone carrying this T cell receptor (beta chain) with a few counts. What it binds is unknown. TCRdb re-called the reads through MiXCR, storing one row per CDR3 protein. This sample has 65,000 to 80,000 distinct CDR3 sequences; under 25% occur once, and the top ten carry 8% to 9%. Looked up from germline, CDR1 is KGHDR and CDR2 is SFDVKD. V lost 1 base to trimming and J lost 4 bases; unmatched junction nucleotides: 8. CDR3 length equals 16 residues. This specimen comes from a study of type 1 regulatory T cells. Overall study context: This in vitro CD4 product, T-allo10, is enriched for Tr1 cells and alloantigen-specific. Study-wide findings and caveats: Type 1 regulatory T cells had a more restricted TCR repertoire than non-type 1 regulatory T cells.

The genes are TRBV24-1 and TRBJ2-5; 7 bases map to TRBD1. Sequences were obtained from cultured type 1 regulatory T (Tr1) cells, either the whole culture or a sorted fraction (not recorded which). The sequence derives from a human donor in good health. In DNA, the CDR3 is TGTGCCACCAGTGATTTACGGACAGGCCAGGTAGAGACCCAGTACTTC. Protein: CATSDLRTGQVETQYF.